These T cell receptor beta chains were read from a single sample in a study of T cell changes during pregnancy in multiple sclerosis. Assay: immunoSEQ multiplex PCR; the TCRdb copy retains only in-frame clones and omits some. The data show 70,000 to 80,000 clones, 85% to 95% seen once. This sample comprised CD4+ T cells from peripheral blood mononuclear cells, obtained before pregnancy. The source is a female donor with multiple sclerosis, enrolled in a pregnancy study. Each CDR3 is given with its conserved first and last residue. D genes are given only for firm matches. Rows may omit the clone size; those that give it use once, few, many or a size class.

J	V	D	size	DNA	CDR3
TRBJ2-2	TRBV5-4	-	once	TGTGCCAGCAGCTTGATGTCGGACACTTACACCGGGGAGCTGTTTTTT	CASSLMSDTYTGELFF
TRBJ1-4	TRBV14	TRBD1	-	TGTGCCAGCAGCCGCCTAGGACAGGGGGGATTGGAAAAACTGTTTTTT	CASSRLGQGGLEKLFF
TRBJ2-7	TRBV9	TRBD2	-	TGTGCCAGCAGCGGCCTCGTCGGGAGGATGTACGAGCAGTACTTC	CASSGLVGRMYEQYF
TRBJ1-3	TRBV5-1	-	-	TGCGCCAGCAGCTCAAGAACAGGGTCTACTGGAAACACCATATATTTT	CASSSRTGSTGNTIYF
TRBJ2-3	TRBV27	TRBD2	-	TGTGCCAGCAGTTTAAGGCGGGGGAGAGATACGCAGTATTTT	CASSLRRGRDTQYF
TRBJ2-1	TRBV7-2	TRBD2	-	TGTGCCAGCAGCTCAACCTTGGGGAGGGGCAATGAGCAGTTCTTC	CASSSTLGRGNEQFF
TRBJ2-2	TRBV5-4	TRBD2	-	TGTGCCAGCAGTCTTAGCGGGAGGGGCACCGGGGAGCTGTTTTTT	CASSLSGRGTGELFF
TRBJ1-1	TRBV28	-	once	TGTGCCAGCAGCCCCCAGGGTGCCCGAGGTACTGAAGCTTTCTTT	CASSPQGARGTEAFF
TRBJ1-5	TRBV5-6	-	-	TGTGCCAGCAGCTTGTACACAGGGCTTAGCAATCAGCCCCAGCATTTT	CASSLYTGLSNQPQHF
TRBJ1-5	TRBV19	-	-	TGTGCCAGTAGTATCCGGGACAAGGCGATGCCCCAGCATTTT	CASSIRDKAMPQHF
TRBJ1-1	TRBV7-9	-	-	TGTGCCAGCAGCTTAGTCTCGGGGAACACTGAAGCTTTCTTT	CASSLVSGNTEAFF
TRBJ2-2	TRBV10-2	TRBD2	-	TGCGCCAGCAGTGCTACTAGCGGGGGGGCCTACACCGGGGAGCTGTTTTTT	CASSATSGGAYTGELFF
TRBJ2-5	TRBV15	-	-	TGTGCCACCAGCAGCCGAGGGGGGGGCGGTAAAAAGACCCAGTACTTC	CATSSRGGGGKKTQYF
TRBJ1-4	TRBV7-8	TRBD1	-	TGTGCCAGCAGCTTAGCGGCAGGGGGGCAAGAAAAACTGTTTTTT	CASSLAAGGQEKLFF
TRBJ2-3	TRBV7-3	-	-	TGTGCCAGCAGCTCCGGACTACCCAAGGAAGATACGCAGTATTTT	CASSSGLPKEDTQYF
TRBJ2-5	TRBV18	TRBD1	-	TGTGCCAGCTCACCCCTAGGACAGGGGAGGCAAGAGACCCAGTACTTC	CASSPLGQGRQETQYF
TRBJ2-1	TRBV27	-	-	TGTGCCAGCAGTTTGGACTACAACTCCTACAATGAGCAGTTCTTC	CASSLDYNSYNEQFF
TRBJ2-7	TRBV5-1	TRBD2	-	TGCGCCAGCAGCTTGGGTGGCGGGAGTACCTACGAGCAGTACTTC	CASSLGGGSTYEQYF
TRBJ2-1	TRBV7-6	TRBD1	-	TGTGCCAGCAGCGTGGGACAGGGATCCTACAATGAGCAGTTCTTC	CASSVGQGSYNEQFF